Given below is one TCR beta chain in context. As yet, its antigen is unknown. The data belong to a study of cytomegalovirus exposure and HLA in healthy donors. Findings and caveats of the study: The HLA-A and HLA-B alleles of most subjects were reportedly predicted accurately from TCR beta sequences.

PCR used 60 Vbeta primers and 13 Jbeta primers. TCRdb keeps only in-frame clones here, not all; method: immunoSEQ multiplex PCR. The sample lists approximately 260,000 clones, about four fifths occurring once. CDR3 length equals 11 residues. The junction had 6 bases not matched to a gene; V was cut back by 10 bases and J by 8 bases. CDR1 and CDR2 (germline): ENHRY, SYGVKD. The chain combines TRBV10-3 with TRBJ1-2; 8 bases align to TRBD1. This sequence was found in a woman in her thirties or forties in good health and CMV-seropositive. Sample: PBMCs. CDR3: CANGQGTGYTF. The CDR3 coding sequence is TGTGCCAATGGACAGGGTACGGGCTACACCTTC.